The entry that follows covers one T cell receptor (beta chain) sequence. Its antigen is not identified. Germline CDR1 reads ENHRY; CDR2 reads SYGVKD. There are 15 residues in the CDR3. Trimming stripped 0 bases from V and 3 bases from J, with 11 bases between. The data are from a study of T cell responses to AZD1222 COVID-19 vaccine. Study conclusions and caveats: Repertoire samples came only from after the peak T cell response. Donors, mostly white British, included more females; clonal diversity was possibly underestimated. Compared with day 0, the breadth and depth of the Spike-specific TCR repertoire rose significantly after two doses of AZD1222.

Libraries were prepared by immunoSEQ multiplex PCR; TCRdb keeps only in-frame clonotypes and omits some of them. The sample holds over 100,000 clones; approximately 90% are singletons and the top ten take roughly 5.3%. Sequencing used peripheral blood, obtained on day 0 of AZD1222 vaccination. The chain is built from TRBV10-3 and TRBJ1-2; weak D call: TRBD1 (5 bases). The receptor comes from an adult in good health. Here the CDR3 reads CAISESRSTDYGYTF. Written as DNA, the CDR3 is TGTGCCATCAGTGAGTCAAGATCGACAGACTATGGCTACACCTTC.